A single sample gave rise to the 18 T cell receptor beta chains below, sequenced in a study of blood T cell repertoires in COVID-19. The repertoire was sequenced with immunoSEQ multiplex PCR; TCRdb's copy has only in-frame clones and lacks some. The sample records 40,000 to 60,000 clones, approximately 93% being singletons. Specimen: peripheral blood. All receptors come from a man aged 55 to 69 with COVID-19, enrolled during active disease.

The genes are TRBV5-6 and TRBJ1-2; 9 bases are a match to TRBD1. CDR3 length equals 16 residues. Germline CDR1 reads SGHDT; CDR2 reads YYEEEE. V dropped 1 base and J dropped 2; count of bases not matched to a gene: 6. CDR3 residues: CASSLYDRGLNYGYTF. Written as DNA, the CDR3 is TGTGCCAGCAGCTTGTACGACAGGGGGTTAAACTATGGCTACACCTTC.

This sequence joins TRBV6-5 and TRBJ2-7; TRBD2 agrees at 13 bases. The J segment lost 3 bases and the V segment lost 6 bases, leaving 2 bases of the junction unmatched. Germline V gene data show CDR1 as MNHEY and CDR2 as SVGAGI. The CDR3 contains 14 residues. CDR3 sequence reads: CASSGTSGIYEQYF. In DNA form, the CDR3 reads TGTGCCAGCAGCGGGACTAGCGGGATCTACGAGCAGTACTTC.

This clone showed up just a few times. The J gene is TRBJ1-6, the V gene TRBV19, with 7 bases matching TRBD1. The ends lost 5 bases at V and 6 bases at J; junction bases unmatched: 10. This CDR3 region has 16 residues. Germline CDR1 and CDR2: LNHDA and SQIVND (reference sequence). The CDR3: CASSALTGRGNSPLHF. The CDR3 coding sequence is TGTGCCAGTAGTGCTCTGACAGGGCGCGGTAATTCACCCCTCCACTTT.

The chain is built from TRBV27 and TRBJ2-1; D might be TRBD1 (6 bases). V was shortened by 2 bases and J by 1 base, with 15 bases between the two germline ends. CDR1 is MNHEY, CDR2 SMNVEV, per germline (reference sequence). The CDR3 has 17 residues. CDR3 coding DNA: TGTGCCAGCAGTTTAGGGTGGAGGACAGCATCCTACAATGAGCAGTTCTTC. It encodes CASSLGWRTASYNEQFF.

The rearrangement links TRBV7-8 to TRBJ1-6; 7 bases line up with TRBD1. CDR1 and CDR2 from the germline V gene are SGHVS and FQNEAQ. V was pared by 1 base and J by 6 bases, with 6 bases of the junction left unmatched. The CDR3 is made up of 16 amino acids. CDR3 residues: CASSLVGGQINSPLHF. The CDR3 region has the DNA TGTGCCAGCAGCTTAGTCGGGGGACAGATTAATTCACCCCTCCACTTT. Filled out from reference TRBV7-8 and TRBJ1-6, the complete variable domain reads GAGVSQSPRYKVAKRGQDVALRCDPISGHVSLFWYQQALGQGPEFLTYFQNEAQLDKSGLPSDRFFAERPEGSVSTLKIQRTQQEDSAVYLCASSLVGGQINSPLHFGNGTRLTVT.

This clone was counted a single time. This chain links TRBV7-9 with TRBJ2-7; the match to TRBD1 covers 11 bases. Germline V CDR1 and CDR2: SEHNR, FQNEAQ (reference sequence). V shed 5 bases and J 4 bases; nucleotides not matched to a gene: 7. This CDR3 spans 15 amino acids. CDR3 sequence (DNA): TGTGCCAGCAGCCCAGCGGACAGGGGGCAGTACGAGCAGTACTTC. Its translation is CASSPADRGQYEQYF. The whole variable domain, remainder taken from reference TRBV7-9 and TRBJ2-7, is DTGVSQNPRHKITKRGQNVTFRCDPISEHNRLYWYRQTLGQGPEFLTYFQNEAQLEKSRLLSDRFSAERPKGSFSTLEIQRTEQGDSAMYLCASSPADRGQYEQYFGPGTRLTVT.

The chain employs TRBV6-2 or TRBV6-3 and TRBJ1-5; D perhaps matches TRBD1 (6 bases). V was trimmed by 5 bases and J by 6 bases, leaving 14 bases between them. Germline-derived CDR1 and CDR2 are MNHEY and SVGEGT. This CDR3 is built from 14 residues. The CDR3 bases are TGTGCCAGCAGTCTCAGGGGAGGGAGTCAGCCCCAGCATTTT. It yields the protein CASSLRGGSQPQHF.

CDR3: CASNPLAGVGTDTQYF. CDR3 DNA: TGTGCCAGCAACCCTCTAGCGGGGGTTGGAACAGATACGCAGTATTTT. V is TRBV9 and J is TRBJ2-3, with 10 nucleotides matching TRBD2. With 6 bases clipped from V and 3 bases from J, the junction kept 10 bases outside the gene matches. The CDR3 is 16 amino acids. Germline CDR1 SGDLS, CDR2 YYNGEE. Using reference TRBV9 and TRBJ2-3 for the parts outside the CDR3, the full variable domain is DSGVTQTPKHLITATGQRVTLRCSPRSGDLSVYWYQQSLDQGLQFLIQYYNGEERAKGNILERFSAQQFPDLHSELNLSSLELGDSALYFCASNPLAGVGTDTQYFGPGTRLTVL.

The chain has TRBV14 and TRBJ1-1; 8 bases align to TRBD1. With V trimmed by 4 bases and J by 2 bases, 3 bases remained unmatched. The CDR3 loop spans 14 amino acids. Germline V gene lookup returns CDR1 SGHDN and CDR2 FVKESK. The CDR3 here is CASSPGQGNTEAFF. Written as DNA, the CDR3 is TGTGCCAGCAGCCCCGGACAGGGTAACACTGAAGCTTTCTTT.

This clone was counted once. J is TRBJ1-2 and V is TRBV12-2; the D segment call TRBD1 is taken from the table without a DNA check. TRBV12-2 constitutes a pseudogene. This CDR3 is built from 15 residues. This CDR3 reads CASRKNRKKTYGYTF. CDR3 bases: TGTGCAAGTCGCAAGAACAGGAAAAAGACCTATGGCTACACCTTC.

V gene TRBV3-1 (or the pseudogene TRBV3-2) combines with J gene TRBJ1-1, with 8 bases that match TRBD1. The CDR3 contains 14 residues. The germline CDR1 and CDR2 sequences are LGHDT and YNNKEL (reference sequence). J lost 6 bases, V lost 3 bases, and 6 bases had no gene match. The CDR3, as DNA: TGTGCCAGCAGCCAGGACAGGGCGGGGGCTGAAGCTTTCTTT. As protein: CASSQDRAGAEAFF.

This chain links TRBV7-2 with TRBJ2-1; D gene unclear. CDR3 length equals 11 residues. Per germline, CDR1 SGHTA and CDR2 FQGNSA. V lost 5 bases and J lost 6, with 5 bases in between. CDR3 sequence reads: CASSNFNEQFF. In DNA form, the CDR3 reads TGTGCCAGCAGCAACTTCAATGAGCAGTTCTTC.

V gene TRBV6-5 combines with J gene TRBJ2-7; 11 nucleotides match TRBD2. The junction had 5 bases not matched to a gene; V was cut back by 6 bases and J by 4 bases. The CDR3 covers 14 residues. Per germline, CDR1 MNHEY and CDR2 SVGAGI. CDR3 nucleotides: TGTGCCAGCAGCAAGGGACTAGCGGCTTACGAGCAGTACTTC. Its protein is CASSKGLAAYEQYF.

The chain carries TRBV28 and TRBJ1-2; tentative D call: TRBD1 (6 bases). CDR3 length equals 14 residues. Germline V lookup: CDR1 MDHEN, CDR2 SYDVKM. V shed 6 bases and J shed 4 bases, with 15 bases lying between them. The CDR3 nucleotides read TGTGCCAGCAGACTGGACAGTCCTCCCTATGGCTACACCTTC. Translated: CASRLDSPPYGYTF.

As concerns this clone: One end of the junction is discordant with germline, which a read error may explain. CDR3 nucleotide sequence: TGTGCCAGCAGCCCCCGGGGGATGAACGCTGAAGCTTTCTTT. Its protein is CASSPRGMNAEAFF. This chain links TRBV11-3 with TRBJ1-1; TRBD1 might be the D (5 bases). CDR3 length: 14 residues. CDR1 SGHNT and CDR2 YENEEA come from the germline V gene.

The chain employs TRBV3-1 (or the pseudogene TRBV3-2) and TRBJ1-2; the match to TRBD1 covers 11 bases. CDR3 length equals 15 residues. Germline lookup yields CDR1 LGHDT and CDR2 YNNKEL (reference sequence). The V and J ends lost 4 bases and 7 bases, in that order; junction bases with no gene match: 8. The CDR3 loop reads CASSPWDRGSSGYTF. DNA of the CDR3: TGTGCCAGCAGCCCATGGGACAGGGGGTCGTCTGGCTACACCTTC.

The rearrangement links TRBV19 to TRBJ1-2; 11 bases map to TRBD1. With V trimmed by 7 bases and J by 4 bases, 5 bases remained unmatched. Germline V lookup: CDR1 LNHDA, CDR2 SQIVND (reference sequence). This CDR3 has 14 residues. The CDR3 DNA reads TGTGCCAGTATTGGACAGGGGGCTATCTATGGCTACACCTTC. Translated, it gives CASIGQGAIYGYTF. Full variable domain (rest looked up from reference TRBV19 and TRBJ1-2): DGGITQSPKYLFRKEGQNVTLSCEQNLNHDAMYWYRQDPGQGLRLIYYSQIVNDFQKGDIAEGYSVSREKKESFPLTVTSAQKNPTAFYLCASIGQGAIYGYTFGSGTRLTVV.

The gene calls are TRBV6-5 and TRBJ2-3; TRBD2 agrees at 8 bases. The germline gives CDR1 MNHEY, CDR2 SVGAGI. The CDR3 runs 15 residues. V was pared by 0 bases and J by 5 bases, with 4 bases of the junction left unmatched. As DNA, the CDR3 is TGTGCCAGCAGTTACTCAGCGGGAGTCCAAGATACGCAGTATTTT. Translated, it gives CASSYSAGVQDTQYF.